This T cell receptor (beta chain) derives from a study of T cells in Graves' hyperthyroidism and ophthalmopathy. With respect to this clonotype: Its target is not known.

V lost 6 bases to trimming and J lost 3 bases; unmatched junction nucleotides: 3. CDR1 SGHAT and CDR2 FQNNGV come from the germline V gene. This CDR3 is built from 13 residues. Study-wide points: Among clonotypes expanded in thyroid above 0.001, most were also found in blood.

RNA transcripts yielded amplified TCR beta CDR3 regions. HTBI primers were the set used in a first-round RT-PCR of the TCR CDR3. Each CDR3 protein gets one entry after TCRdb re-called the multiplex PCR reads with MiXCR. The sample holds approximately 400,000 distinct CDR3 sequences, about 18% seen once. Sample: blood. This sequence was found in a man between 18 and 29 years old with Graves' ophthalmopathy. The gene calls are TRBV11-2 and TRBJ2-5; the match to TRBD2 covers 8 bases. This CDR3 reads CASRTLAEETQYF. The CDR3 coding sequence is TGTGCCAGCAGAACACTAGCGGAAGAGACCCAGTACTTC.